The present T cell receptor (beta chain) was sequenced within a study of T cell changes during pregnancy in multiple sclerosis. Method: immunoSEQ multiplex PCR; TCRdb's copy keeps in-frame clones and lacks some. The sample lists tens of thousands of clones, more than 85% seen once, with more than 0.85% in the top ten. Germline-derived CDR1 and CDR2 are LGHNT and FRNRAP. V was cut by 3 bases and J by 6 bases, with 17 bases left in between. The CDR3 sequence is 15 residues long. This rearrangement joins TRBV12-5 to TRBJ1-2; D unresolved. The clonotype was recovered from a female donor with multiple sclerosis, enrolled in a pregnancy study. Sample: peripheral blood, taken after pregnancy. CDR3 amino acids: CASGFCRPGCDGYTF. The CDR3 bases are TGTGCTAGTGGTTTCTGCAGGCCTGGTTGCGATGGCTACACCTTC. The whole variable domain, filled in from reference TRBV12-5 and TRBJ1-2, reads DARVTQTPRHKVTEMGQEVTMRCQPILGHNTVFWYRQTMMQGLELLAYFRNRAPLDDSGMPKDRFSAEMPDATLATLKIQPSEPRDSAVYFCASGFCRPGCDGYTFGSGTRLTVV.